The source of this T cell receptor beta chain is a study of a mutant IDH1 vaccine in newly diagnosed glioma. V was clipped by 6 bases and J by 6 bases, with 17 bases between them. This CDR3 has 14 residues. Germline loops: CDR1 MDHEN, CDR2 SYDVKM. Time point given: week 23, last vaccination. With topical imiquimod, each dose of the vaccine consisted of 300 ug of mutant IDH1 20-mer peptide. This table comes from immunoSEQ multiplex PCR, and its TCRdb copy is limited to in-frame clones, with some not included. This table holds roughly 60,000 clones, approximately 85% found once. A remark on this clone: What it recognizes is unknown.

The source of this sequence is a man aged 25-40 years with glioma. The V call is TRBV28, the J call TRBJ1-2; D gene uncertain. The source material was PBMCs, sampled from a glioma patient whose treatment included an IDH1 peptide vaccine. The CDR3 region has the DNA TGTGCCAGCAGGCATCCCCTAGGAACAAATGGCTACACCTTC. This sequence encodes CASRHPLGTNGYTF.